This T cell receptor beta chain emerged from a study of identical twins. This clonotype appeared a few times. A universal primer site was added by template switching, and unique molecular identifiers were carried by the cDNA. TCRdb re-analysed the 5' RACE reads in MiXCR, keeping a single row per CDR3 protein. The data show approximately 630,000 distinct CDR3 sequences, with roughly 7.1% seen just once and 1.5% to 2% held by the top ten. V shed 4 bases, J shed 3 bases, and the junction held 9 bases outside the gene matches. Germline V lookup: CDR1 MGHDK, CDR2 SYGVNS. This CDR3 is built from 16 residues. These data are also associated with another study on yellow fever vaccine responses in identical twins.

The sequenced sample was PBMCs. J is TRBJ1-2 and V is TRBV25-1, with 9 bases identical to TRBD1. The origin of this receptor is a woman aged 18-30 years in good health. This CDR3 reads CASSGQDRGSYYGYTF. The CDR3, as DNA: TGTGCCAGCAGTGGCCAGGACAGGGGATCGTACTATGGCTACACCTTC.